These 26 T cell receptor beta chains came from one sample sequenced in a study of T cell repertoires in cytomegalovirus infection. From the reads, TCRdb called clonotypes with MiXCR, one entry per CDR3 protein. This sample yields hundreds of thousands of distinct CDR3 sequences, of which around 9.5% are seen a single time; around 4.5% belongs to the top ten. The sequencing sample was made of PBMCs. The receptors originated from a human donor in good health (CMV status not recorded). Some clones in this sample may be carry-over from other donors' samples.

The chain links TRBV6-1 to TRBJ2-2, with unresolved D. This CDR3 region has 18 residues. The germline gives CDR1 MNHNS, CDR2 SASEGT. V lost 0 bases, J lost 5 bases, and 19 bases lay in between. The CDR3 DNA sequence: TGTGCCAGCAGTGAAGCGCTTAGGGCGGACGTGTCGACCGGGGAGCTGTTTTTT. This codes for CASSEALRADVSTGELFF.

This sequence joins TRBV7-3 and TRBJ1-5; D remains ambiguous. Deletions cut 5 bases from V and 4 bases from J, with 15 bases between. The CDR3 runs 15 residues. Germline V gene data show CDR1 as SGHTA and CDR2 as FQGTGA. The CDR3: CASSPLVAVNQPQHF. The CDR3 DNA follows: TGTGCCAGCAGCCCGCTAGTGGCAGTAAATCAGCCCCAGCATTTT.

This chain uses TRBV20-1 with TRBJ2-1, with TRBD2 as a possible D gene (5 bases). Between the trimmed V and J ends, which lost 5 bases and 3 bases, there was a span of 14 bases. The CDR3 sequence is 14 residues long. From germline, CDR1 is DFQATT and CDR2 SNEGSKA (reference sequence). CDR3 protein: CSAPRERSYNEQFF. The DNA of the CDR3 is TGCAGTGCTCCTCGCGAGCGGAGCTACAATGAGCAGTTCTTC.

The CDR3 nucleotides read TGTGCCACCAGCGTAGACAGACGTCCATTCAATGAGCAGTTCTTC. This translates into CATSVDRRPFNEQFF. The rearrangement links TRBV15 to TRBJ2-1, with D possibly matching TRBD1 (5 bases). This CDR3 contains 15 residues. V shed 5 bases and J shed 6 bases, with 17 bases lying between them. The germline V gene has CDR1 LNHNV and CDR2 YYDKDF (reference sequence).

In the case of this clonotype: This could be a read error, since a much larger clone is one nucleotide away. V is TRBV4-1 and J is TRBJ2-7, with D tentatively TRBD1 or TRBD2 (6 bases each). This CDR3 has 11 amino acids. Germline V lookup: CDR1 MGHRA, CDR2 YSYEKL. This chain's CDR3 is CANSQGGRSYF. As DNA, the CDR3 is TGCGCCAACAGCCAAGGGGGGAGGTCGTACTTC.

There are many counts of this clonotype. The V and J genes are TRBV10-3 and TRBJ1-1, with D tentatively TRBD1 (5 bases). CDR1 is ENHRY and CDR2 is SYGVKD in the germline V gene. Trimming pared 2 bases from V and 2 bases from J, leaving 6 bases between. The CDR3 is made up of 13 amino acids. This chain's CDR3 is CAISEGGNTEAFF. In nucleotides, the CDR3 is TGTGCCATCAGTGAGGGGGGAAACACTGAAGCTTTCTTT.

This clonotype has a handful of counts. The DNA of the CDR3 is TGTGCCAGCAGAAACAGCGGGAGGGCCTGGAATGAGCAGTTCTTC. Translation: CASRNSGRAWNEQFF. The V and J genes are TRBV6-6 and TRBJ2-1, with 10 bases fitting TRBD2. This CDR3 has 15 amino acids. J lost 7 bases, V lost 6 bases, and 9 bases had no gene match. Germline values: CDR1 MNHNY, CDR2 SVGAGI (reference sequence).

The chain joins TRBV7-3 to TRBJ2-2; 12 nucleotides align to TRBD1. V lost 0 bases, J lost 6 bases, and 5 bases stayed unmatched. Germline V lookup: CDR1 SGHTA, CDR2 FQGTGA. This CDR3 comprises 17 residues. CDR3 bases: TGTGCCAGCAGCTTAACGGGGGGACAGGGGGCTCCCGGGGAGCTGTTTTTT. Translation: CASSLTGGQGAPGELFF. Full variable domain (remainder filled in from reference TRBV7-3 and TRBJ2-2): GAGVSQTPSNKVTEKGKYVELRCDPISGHTALYWYRQSLGQGPEFLIYFQGTGAADDSGLPNDRFFAVRPEGSVSTLKIQRTERGDSAVYLCASSLTGGQGAPGELFFGEGSRLTVL.

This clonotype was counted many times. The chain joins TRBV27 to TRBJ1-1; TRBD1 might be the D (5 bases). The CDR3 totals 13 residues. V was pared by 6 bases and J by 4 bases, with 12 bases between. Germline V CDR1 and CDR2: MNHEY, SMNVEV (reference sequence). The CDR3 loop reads CASRMAGGTEAFF. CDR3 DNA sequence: TGTGCCAGCAGGATGGCCGGGGGCACTGAAGCTTTCTTT.

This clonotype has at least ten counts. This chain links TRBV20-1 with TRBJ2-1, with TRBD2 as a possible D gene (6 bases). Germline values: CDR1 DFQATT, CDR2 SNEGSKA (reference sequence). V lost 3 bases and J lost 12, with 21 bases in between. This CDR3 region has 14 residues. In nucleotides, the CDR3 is TGCAGTGCTAGGGTTGGCGGGCCGTCCGGGGGGCAGTTCTTC. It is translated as CSARVGGPSGGQFF.

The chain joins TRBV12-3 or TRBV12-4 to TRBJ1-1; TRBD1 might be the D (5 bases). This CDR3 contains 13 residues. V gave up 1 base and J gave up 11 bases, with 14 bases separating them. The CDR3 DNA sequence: TGTGCCAGCAGTTTAGGGGACCCCCTTCGGGCTTTCTTT. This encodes CASSLGDPLRAFF.

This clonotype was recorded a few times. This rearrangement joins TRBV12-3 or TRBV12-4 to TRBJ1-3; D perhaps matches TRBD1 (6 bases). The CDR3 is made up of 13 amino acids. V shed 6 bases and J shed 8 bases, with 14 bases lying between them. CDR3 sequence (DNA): TGTGCCAGCAGGCCGGGGGCCCGGGACACCATATATTTT. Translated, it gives CASRPGARDTIYF.

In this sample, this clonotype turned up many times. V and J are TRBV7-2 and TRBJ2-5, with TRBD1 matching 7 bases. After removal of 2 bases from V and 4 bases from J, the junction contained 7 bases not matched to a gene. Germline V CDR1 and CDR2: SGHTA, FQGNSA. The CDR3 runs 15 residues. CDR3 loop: CASSLRQGLLETQYF. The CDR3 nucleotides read TGTGCCAGCAGCTTAAGACAGGGCCTTCTAGAGACCCAGTACTTC.

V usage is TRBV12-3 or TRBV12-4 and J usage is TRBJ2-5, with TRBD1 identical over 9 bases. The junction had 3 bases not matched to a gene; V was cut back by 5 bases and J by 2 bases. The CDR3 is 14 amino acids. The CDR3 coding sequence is TGTGCCAGCAGTACCGGGACAGGGCAAGAGACCCAGTACTTC. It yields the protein CASSTGTGQETQYF.

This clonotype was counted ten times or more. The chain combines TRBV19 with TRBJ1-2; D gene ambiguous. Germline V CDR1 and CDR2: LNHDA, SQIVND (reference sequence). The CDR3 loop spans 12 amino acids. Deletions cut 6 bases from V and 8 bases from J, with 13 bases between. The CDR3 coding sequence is TGTGCCAGTAGCGTCCGACAACGGGGCTACACCTTC. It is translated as CASSVRQRGYTF.

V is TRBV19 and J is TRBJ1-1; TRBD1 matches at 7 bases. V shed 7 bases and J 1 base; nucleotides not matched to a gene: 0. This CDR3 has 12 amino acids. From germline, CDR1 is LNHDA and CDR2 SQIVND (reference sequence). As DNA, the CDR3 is TGTGCCAGTAACAGGGGGAACACTGAAGCTTTCTTT. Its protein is CASNRGNTEAFF.

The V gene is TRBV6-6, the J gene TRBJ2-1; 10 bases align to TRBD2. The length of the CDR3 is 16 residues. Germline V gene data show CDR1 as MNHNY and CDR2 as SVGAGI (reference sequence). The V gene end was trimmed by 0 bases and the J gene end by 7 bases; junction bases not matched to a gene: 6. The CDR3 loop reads CASSYSERGGFNEQFF. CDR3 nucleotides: TGTGCCAGCAGTTACTCAGAGCGGGGGGGCTTTAATGAGCAGTTCTTC.

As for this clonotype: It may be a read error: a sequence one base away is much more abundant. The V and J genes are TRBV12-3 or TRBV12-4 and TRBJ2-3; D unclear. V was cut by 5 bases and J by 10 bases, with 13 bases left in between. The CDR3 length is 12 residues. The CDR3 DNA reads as TGTGCCAGCAGTCCGTTTAGGGTGGCGCAGTATTTT. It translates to CASSPFRVAQYF.

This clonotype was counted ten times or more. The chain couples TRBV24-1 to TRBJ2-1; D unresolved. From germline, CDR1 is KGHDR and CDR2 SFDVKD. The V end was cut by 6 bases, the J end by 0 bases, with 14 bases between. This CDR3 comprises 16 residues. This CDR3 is CATSSDSTFSYNEQFF. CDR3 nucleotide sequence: TGTGCCACCAGTTCCGACTCCACCTTCTCCTACAATGAGCAGTTCTTC.

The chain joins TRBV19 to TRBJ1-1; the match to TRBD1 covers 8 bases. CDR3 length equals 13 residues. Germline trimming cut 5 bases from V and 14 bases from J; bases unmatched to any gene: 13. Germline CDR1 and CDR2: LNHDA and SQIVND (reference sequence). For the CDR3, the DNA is TGTGCCAGTAGTGGTCGACAGGGGCGTATTGCCTTCTTT. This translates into CASSGRQGRIAFF.

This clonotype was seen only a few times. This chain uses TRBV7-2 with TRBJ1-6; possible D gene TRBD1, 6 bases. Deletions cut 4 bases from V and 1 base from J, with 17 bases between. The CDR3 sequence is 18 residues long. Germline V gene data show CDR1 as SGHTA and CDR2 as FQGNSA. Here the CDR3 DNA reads TGTGCCAGCAGCTCAACCCCCCAGGGGAAGTCCTATAATTCACCCCTCCACTTT. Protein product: CASSSTPQGKSYNSPLHF.

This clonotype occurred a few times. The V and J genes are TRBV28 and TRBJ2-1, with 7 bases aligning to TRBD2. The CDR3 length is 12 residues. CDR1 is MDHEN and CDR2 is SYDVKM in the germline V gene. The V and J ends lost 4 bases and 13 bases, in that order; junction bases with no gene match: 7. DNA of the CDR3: TGTGCCAGCAGTTCCTTCCTAGCGGTTCAGTTCTTC. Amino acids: CASSSFLAVQFF.

The CDR3 DNA sequence: TGTGCCAGCAGTTTGCCAACAGGGATAACAGATACGCAGTATTTT. This encodes CASSLPTGITDTQYF. V gene TRBV28 combines with J gene TRBJ2-3; perhaps TRBD1 as D (6 bases). The CDR3 has 15 amino acids. CDR1 is MDHEN and CDR2 is SYDVKM in the germline V gene. V lost 3 bases and J 3 bases, leaving 13 bases between the germline ends.

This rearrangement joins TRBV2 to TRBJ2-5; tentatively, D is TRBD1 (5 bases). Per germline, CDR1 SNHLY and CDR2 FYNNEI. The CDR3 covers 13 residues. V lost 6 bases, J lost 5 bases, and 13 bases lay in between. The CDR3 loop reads CASRPRVGETQYF. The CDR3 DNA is TGTGCCAGCAGACCCAGGGTCGGGGAGACCCAGTACTTC.

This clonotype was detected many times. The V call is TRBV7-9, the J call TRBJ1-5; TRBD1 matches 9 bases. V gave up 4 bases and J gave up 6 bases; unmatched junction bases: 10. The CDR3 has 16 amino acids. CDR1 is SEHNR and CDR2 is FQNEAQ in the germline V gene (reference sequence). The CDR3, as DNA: TGTGCCAGCAGCTCGAACCTACAGGGGGCTCGTCAGCCCCAGCATTTT. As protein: CASSSNLQGARQPQHF.

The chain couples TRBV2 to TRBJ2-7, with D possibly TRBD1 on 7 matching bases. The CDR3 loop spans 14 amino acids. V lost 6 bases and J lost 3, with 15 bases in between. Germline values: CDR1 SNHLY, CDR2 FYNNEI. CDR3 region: CASRGEDRSYEQYF. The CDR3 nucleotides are TGTGCCAGCAGGGGGGAGGACAGGAGCTACGAGCAGTACTTC.